Sequencing of this TCR beta chain was carried out in a study of type 1 regulatory T cells. For the study at large: This in vitro CD4 product, T-allo10, is enriched for Tr1 cells and alloantigen-specific. Study-level results: Type 1 regulatory T cells had a more restricted TCR repertoire than non-type 1 regulatory T cells.

In TCRdb, the reads were re-called with MiXCR into one record per CDR3 protein. The sample consists of about 62,000 distinct CDR3 sequences, 60% to 80% of them appearing once. V dropped 8 bases and J dropped 6; count of bases not matched to a gene: 14. Looked up from germline, CDR1 is SGHDN and CDR2 is FVKESK. The CDR3 runs 16 residues. Note on this clonotype: The antigen remains undetermined.

The chain is built from TRBV14 and TRBJ1-3, with 9 bases identical to TRBD1. Sequenced input: cultured non-Tr1 T cells, either the whole culture or a sorted T cell fraction (not recorded which). The receptor was derived from a human donor in good health. CDR3 region: CASRGTGQGLSNTIYF. CDR3 coding DNA: TGTGCCAGCCGCGGAACTGGACAGGGGTTATCAAACACCATATATTTT. Combining the CDR3 with reference TRBV14 and TRBJ1-3 gives the whole variable domain EAGVTQFPSHSVIEKGQTVTLRCDPISGHDNLYWYRRVMGKEIKFLLHFVKESKQDESGMPNNRFLAERTGGTYSTLKVQPAELEDSGVYFCASRGTGQGLSNTIYFGEGSWLTVV.